This T cell receptor (beta chain) was sequenced for a study of shared clonotypes between healthy human individuals. Study-level results: Investigators expected sequencing depth to affect clonotype sharing among donors. Non-shared clonotypes were found to have lower generation probabilities than the clonotypes that were shared by all four of the sorted-subset donors.

Clones were sequenced by immunoSEQ multiplex PCR, and TCRdb holds only the in-frame ones, with some missing. The sample lists about 2.4 million clones; approximately 90% were seen once. There were no recent acute infections or vaccinations among the donors, who were healthy HIV-negative adults. Worth noting for this clone: Its antigen is not identified.

The sequenced sample was naive CD4+ T cells sorted from blood. Subset indicated: CD45RA+ positively selected. This TCR was recovered from a man between 18 and 35 years old in good health.

The CDR3 here is CASSYGHYEQYF. The CDR3 region has the DNA TGTGCCAGCAGCTACGGGCATTACGAGCAGTACTTC. The chain combines TRBV14 with TRBJ2-7; no reliable D call. The germline CDR1 and CDR2 sequences are SGHDN and FVKESK. V lost 5 bases, J lost 4 bases, and 9 bases lay in between. CDR3 length: 12 amino acids.